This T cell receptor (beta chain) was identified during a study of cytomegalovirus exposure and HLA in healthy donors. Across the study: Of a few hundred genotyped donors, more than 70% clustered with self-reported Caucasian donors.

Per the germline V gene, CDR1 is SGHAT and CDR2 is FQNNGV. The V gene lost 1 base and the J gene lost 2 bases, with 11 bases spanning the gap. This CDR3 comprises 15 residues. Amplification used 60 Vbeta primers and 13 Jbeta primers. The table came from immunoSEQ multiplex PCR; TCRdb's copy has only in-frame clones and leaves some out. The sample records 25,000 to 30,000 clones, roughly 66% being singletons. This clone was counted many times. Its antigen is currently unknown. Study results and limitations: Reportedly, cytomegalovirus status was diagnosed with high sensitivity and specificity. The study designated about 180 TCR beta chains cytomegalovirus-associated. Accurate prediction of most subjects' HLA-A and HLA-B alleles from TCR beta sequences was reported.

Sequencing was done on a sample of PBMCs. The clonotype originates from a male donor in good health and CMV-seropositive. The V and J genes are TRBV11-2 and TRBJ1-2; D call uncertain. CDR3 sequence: CASSLASGPNYGYTF. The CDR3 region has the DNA TGTGCCAGCAGCTTAGCGAGTGGGCCAAACTATGGCTACACCTTC.